This T cell receptor beta chain stems from a study of blood T cell repertoires in COVID-19. Study overall: COVID-19 samples, acute and convalescent, were from the United States, Italy and Spain. PBMCs, B-cell-depleted T cells, or T cells provided the cDNA or gDNA that made up the material.

Original handling: It was from reference gene primer amplification that nucleated cell counts were estimated. Clones were read by immunoSEQ multiplex PCR, and TCRdb kept only the in-frame ones, dropping some. V, J and clone size reflect that table, while D and trimming were determined from the DNA. The table records under 300,000 clones, around 89% of them present only once. Cohort 3 donors counted as recovered after two negative PCRs, clearance, or resolved symptoms. V lost 5 bases to trimming and J lost 10 bases, with 15 bases between them. The germline gives CDR1 GTSNPN, CDR2 SVGIG (reference sequence). This CDR3 region has 12 residues.

The sequence was collected from a woman aged 45-65 years who had recovered from COVID-19. Sequenced: PBMCs or T cells enriched from blood (not recorded which). The chain combines TRBV30 with TRBJ2-1; tentative D call: TRBD1 (5 bases). This chain's CDR3 is CAWGIRVNEQFF. CDR3 nucleotide sequence: TGTGCCTGGGGCATCAGGGTTAACGAGCAGTTCTTC.